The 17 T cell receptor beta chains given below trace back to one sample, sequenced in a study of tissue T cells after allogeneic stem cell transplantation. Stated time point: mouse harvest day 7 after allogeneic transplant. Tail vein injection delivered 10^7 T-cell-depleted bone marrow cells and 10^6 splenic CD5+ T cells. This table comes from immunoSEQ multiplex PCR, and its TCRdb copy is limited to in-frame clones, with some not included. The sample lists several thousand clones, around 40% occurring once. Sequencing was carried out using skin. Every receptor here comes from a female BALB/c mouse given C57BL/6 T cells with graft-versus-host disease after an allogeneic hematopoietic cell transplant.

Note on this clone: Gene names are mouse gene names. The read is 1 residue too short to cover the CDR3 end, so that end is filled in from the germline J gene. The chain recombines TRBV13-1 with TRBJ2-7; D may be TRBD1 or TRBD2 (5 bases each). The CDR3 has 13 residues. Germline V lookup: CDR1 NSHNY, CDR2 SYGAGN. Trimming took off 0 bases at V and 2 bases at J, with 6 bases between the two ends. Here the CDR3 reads CASSDAGAYEQYF. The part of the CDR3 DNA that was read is TGTGCCAGCAGTGATGCGGGGGCCTATGAACAGTAC.

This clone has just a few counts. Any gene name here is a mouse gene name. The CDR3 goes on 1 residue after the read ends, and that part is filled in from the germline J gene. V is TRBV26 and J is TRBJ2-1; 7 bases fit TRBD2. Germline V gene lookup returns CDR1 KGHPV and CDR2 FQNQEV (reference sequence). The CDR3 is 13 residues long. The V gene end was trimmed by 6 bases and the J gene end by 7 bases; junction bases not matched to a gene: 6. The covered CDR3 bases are TGTGCCAGCAGGCGACTGGGAGGAGCTGAGCAGTTC. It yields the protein CASRRLGGAEQF. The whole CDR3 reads CASRRLGGAEQFF.

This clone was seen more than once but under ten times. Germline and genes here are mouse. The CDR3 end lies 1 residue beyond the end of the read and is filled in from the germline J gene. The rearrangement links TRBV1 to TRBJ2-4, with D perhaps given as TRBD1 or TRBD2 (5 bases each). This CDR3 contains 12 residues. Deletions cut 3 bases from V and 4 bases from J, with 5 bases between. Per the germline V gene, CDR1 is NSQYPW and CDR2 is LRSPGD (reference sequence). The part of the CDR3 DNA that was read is TGCACCTGCAGTGCGGGGGAAAACACCTTGTAC. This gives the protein CTCSAGENTLY. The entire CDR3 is CTCSAGENTLYF.

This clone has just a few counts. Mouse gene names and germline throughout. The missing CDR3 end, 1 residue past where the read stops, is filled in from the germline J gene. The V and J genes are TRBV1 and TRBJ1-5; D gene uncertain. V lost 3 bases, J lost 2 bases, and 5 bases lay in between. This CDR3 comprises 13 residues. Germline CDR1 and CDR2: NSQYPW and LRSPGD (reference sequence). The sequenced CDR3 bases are TGCACCTGCAGTGCTTGGGACAACCAGGCTCCGCTT. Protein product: CTCSAWDNQAPL. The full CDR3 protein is CTCSAWDNQAPLF.

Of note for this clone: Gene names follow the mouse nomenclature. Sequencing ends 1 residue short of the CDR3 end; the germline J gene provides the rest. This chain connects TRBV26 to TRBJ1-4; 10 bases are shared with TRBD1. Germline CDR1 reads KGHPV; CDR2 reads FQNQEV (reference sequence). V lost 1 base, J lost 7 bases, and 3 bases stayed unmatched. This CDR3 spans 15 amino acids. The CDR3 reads CASSLLTGGSERLFF. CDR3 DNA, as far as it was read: TGTGCCAGCAGTCTGTTGACAGGGGGCAGCGAAAGATTATTT.

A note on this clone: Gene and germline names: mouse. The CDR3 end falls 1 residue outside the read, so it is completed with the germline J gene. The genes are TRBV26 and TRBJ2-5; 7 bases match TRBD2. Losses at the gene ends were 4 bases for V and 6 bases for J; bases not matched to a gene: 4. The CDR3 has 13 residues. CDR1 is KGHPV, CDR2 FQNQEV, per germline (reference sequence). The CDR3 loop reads CASSPRWGDTQYF. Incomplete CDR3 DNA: TGTGCCAGCAGTCCCCGCTGGGGGGACACCCAGTAC.

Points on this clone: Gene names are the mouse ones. CDR3 protein: CASSLVDNTEVFF. The sequenced part of the CDR3 DNA is TGTGCCAGCAGCTTAGTTGACAACACAGAAGTCTTC. The chain is built from TRBV3 and TRBJ1-1; D remains unclear. Read data end 1 residue before the CDR3 end; the end is taken from the germline J gene. V lost 1 base to trimming and J lost 2 bases, with 5 bases between them. Germline CDR1 SNHLY, CDR2 FYNGKV (reference sequence). This CDR3 has 13 residues. Filled out from reference TRBV3 and TRBJ1-1, the complete variable domain reads GPKVLQIPSHQIIDMGQMVTLNCDPVSNHLYFYWYKQILGQQMEFLVNFYNGKVMEKSKLFKDQFSVERPDGSYFTLKIQPTALEDSAVYFCASSLVDNTEVFFGKGTRLTVV.

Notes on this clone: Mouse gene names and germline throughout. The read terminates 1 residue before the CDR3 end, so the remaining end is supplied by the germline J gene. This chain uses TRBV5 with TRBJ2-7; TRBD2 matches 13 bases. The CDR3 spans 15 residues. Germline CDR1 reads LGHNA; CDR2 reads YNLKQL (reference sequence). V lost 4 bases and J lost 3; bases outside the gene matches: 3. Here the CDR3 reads CASSPGTGGVYEQYF. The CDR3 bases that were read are TGTGCCAGCAGCCCTGGGACTGGGGGGGTCTATGAACAGTAC.

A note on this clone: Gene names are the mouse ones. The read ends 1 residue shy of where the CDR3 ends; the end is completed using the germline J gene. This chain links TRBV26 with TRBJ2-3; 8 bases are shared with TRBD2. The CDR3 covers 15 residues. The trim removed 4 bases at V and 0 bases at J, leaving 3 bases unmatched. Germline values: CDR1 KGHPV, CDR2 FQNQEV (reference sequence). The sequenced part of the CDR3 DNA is TGTGCCAGCAGTCCCACTGGGGGTAGTGCAGAAACGCTGTAT. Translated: CASSPTGGSAETLY. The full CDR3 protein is CASSPTGGSAETLYF.

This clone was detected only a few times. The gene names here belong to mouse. CDR3 region: CASSLRGGRTYEQYF. The covered CDR3 bases are TGTGCCAGCAGCTTAAGGGGGGGCCGGACCTATGAACAGTAC. This chain uses TRBV3 with TRBJ2-7; 8 nucleotides match TRBD2. The DNA ends 1 residue before the CDR3 does, and the rest of the CDR3 is filled in from the germline J gene. The ends lost 2 bases at V and 2 bases at J; junction bases unmatched: 5. Germline loops: CDR1 SNHLY, CDR2 FYNGKV (reference sequence). The CDR3 totals 15 residues.

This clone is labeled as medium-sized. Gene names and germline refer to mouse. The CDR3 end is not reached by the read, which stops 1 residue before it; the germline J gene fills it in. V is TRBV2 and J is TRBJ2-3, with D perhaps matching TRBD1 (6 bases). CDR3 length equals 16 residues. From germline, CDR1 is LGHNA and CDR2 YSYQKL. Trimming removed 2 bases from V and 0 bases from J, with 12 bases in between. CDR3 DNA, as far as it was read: TGTGCCAGCAGCCAATCCGGGACAACTAGTGCAGAAACGCTGTAT. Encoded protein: CASSQSGTTSAETLY. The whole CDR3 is CASSQSGTTSAETLYF.

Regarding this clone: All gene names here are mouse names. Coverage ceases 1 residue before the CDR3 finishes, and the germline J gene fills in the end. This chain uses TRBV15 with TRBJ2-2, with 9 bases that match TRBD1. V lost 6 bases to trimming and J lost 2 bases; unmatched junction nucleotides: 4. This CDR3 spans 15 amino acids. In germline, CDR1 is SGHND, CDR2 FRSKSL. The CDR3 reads CASRTGTGNTGQLYF. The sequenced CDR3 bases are TGTGCCAGCAGGACCGGGACAGGGAACACCGGGCAGCTCTAC.

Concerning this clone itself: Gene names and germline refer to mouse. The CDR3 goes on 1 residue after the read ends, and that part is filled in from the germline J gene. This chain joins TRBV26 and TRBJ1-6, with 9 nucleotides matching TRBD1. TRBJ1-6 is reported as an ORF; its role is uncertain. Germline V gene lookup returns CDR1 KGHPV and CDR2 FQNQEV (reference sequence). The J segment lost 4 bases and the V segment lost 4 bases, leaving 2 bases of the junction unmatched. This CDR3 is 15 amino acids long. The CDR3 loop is CASSPGTGYNSPLYF. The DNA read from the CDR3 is TGTGCCAGCAGTCCCGGGACAGGGTATAATTCGCCCCTCTAC.

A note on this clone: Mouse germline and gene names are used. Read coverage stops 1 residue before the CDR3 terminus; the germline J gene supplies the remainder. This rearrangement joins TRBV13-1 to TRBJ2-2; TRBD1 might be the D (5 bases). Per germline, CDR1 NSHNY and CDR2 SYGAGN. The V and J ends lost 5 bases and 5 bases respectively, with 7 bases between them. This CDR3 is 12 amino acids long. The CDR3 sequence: CASRDNTGQLYF. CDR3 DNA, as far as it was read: TGTGCCAGCAGGGACAATACCGGGCAGCTCTAC.

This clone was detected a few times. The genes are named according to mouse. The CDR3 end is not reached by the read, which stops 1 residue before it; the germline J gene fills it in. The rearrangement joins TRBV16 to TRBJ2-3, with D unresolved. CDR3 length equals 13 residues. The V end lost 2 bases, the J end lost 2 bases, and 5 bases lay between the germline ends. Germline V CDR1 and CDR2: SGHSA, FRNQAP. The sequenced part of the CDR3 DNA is TGTGCAAGCAGCTTAAGTGATGCAGAAACGCTGTAT. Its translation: CASSLSDAETLY. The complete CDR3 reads CASSLSDAETLYF.

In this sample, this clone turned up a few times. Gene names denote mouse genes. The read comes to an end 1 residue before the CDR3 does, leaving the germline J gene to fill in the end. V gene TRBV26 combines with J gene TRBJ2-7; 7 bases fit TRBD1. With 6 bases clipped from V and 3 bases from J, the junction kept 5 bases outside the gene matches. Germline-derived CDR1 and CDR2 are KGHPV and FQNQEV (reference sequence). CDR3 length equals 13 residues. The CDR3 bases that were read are TGTGCCAGCAGACGGGACAGCTTCTATGAACAGTAC. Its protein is CASRRDSFYEQY. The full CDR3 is CASRRDSFYEQYF.

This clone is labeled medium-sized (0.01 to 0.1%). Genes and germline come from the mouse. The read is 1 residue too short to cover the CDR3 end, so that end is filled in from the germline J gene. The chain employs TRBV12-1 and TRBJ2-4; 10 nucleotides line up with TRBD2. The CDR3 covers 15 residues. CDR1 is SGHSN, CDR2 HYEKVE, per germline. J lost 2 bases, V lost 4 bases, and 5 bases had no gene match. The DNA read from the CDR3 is TGTGCCAGCTCGGGGGACTGGGGAGTTCAAAACACCTTGTAC. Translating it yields CASSGDWGVQNTLY. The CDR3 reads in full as CASSGDWGVQNTLYF. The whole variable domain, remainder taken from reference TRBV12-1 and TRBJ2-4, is DSGVVQSPRHIIKEKGGRSVLTCIPISGHSNVVWYQQTLGKELKFLIQHYEKVERDKGFLPSRFSVQQFDDYHSEMNMSALELEDSAMYFCASSGDWGVQNTLYFGAGTRLSVL.